The 10 T cell receptor beta chains listed next were all sequenced from one sample in a study of T cells after yellow fever vaccination. MiXCR, applied by TCRdb to the 5' RACE reads, yields one record per CDR3 protein. The data hold some 420,000 distinct CDR3 sequences, with under 20% observed a single time. Sequenced here: PBMCs, sampled before the yellow fever booster vaccination. The receptors were gathered from a young man who received the YFV17D yellow fever vaccine.

This clonotype was found a few times. The CDR3 is CASSLAQDGELFF. The CDR3 region has the DNA TGCGCCAGCAGCTTGGCCCAGGACGGGGAGCTGTTTTTT. V is TRBV5-1 and J is TRBJ2-2; D is uncertain. CDR1 is SGHRS and CDR2 is YFSETQ in the germline V gene. V dropped 0 bases and J dropped 7 bases, with 7 bases sitting between them. The CDR3 extends over 13 amino acids.

V is TRBV4-2 and J is TRBJ1-2; the D is unclear. Trimming took 6 bases from V and 4 from J, leaving 9 bases between them. Germline CDR1 LGHNA, CDR2 YNFKEQ. The CDR3 spans 12 residues. The DNA for the CDR3 is TGTGCCAGCAGACTCCCGCCCTATGGCTACACCTTC. It is translated as CASRLPPYGYTF.

This clonotype has ten or more counts. J is TRBJ1-4 and V is TRBV12-3 or TRBV12-4, with D uncertain. Trimming removed 5 bases from V and 2 bases from J, with 9 bases in between. CDR3 length: 14 residues. The CDR3 sequence: CASSPSGTNEKLFF. The CDR3 DNA reads as TGTGCCAGCAGTCCTAGTGGGACTAATGAAAAACTGTTTTTT.

This chain links TRBV20-1 with TRBJ1-1; D not certain. This CDR3 spans 14 amino acids. V lost 4 bases and J 0 bases, leaving 12 bases between the germline ends. Per the germline V gene, CDR1 is DFQATT and CDR2 is SNEGSKA (reference sequence). As DNA, the CDR3 is TGCAGTGCTATTTCTGTTCGCTTGAACACTGAAGCTTTCTTT. Amino acids: CSAISVRLNTEAFF.

The chain has TRBV3-1 and TRBJ2-7; D may match TRBD1 or TRBD2 (6 bases each). Trimming cost V 7 bases and J 2 bases, with 12 bases left between them. The CDR3 covers 13 residues. CDR1 is LGHDT, CDR2 YNNKEL, per germline (reference sequence). The DNA for the CDR3 is TGTGCCAGCAACGGAGGGGACACCTACGAGCAGTACTTC. Translation: CASNGGDTYEQYF.

This clonotype has a single count. This chain connects TRBV6-2 or TRBV6-3 to TRBJ2-5, with D perhaps being TRBD1 or TRBD2 (6 bases each). V gave up 2 bases and J gave up 2 bases, with 15 bases separating them. The CDR3 spans 16 residues. Germline-derived CDR1 and CDR2 are MNHEY and SVGEGT. The CDR3 loop reads CASSYVQGRRQETQYF. CDR3 coding DNA: TGTGCCAGCAGTTACGTGCAGGGGAGGCGGCAAGAGACCCAGTACTTC.

J is TRBJ2-2 and V is TRBV11-2, with a tentative D call TRBD2 (5 bases). Germline-derived CDR1 and CDR2 are SGHAT and FQNNGV. The CDR3 is 16 amino acids. V lost 6 bases and J 0 bases, leaving 14 bases between the germline ends. The CDR3 nucleotides read TGTGCCAGCAGACCTAGCCCCAACTCGAACACCGGGGAGCTGTTTTTT. It translates to CASRPSPNSNTGELFF.

The rearrangement links TRBV7-6 to TRBJ2-3; 11 positions match TRBD2. Germline CDR1 SGHVS, CDR2 FNYEAQ. V trimming: 5 bases; J trimming: 6 bases; junction bases outside the gene matches: 13. This CDR3 region has 17 residues. The DNA for the CDR3 is TGTGCCAGCAGCCCCAAACTAGCGGGGGAGCCAGGGGATACGCAGTATTTT. It encodes CASSPKLAGEPGDTQYF.

The CDR3 is CSAGTSYEQYF. CDR3 bases: TGCAGTGCTGGGACCTCCTACGAGCAGTACTTC. V and J are TRBV20-1 and TRBJ2-7; D assignment may be TRBD1 or TRBD2 (5 bases each). The CDR3 loop spans 11 amino acids. CDR1 is DFQATT and CDR2 is SNEGSKA in the germline V gene (reference sequence). V was pared by 5 bases and J by 0 bases, with 5 bases between.

The chain couples TRBV28 to TRBJ2-7, with D hard to call. The CDR3 has 16 residues. Germline CDR1 MDHEN, CDR2 SYDVKM. V was clipped by 6 bases and J by 5 bases, with 23 bases between them. The CDR3 DNA reads as TGTGCCAGCAGGAGGTGGGTTACCCCTATATTGGACGAGCAGTACGTC. It is translated as CASRRWVTPILDEQYV.